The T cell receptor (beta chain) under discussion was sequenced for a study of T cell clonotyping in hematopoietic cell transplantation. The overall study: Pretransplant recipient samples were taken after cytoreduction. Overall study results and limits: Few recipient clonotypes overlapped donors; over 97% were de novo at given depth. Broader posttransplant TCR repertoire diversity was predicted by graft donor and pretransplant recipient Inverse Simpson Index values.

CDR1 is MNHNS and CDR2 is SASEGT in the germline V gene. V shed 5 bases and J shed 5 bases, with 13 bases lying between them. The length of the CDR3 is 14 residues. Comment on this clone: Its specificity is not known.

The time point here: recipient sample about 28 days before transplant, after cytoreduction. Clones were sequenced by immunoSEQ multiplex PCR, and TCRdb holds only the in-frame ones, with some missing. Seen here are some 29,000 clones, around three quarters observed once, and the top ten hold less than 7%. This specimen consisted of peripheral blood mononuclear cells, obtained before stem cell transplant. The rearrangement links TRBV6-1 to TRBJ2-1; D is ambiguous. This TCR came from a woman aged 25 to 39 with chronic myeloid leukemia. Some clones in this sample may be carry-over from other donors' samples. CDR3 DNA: TGTGCCAGCAGTAAGGAGTTCAATCACAATGAGCAGTTCTTC. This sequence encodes CASSKEFNHNEQFF.